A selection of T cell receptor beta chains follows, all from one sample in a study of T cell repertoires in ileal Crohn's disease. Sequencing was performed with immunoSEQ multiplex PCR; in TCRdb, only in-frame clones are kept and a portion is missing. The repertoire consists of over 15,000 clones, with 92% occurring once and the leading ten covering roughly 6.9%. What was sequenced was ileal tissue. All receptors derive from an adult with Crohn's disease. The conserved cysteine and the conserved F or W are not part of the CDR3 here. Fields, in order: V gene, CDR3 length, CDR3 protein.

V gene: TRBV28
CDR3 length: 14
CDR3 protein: ASSPASGRYNSPLH

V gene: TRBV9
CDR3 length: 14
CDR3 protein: ASSVEGFSGANVLT

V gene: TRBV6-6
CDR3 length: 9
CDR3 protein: ASRGPDTQY

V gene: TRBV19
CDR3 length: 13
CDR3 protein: ASSIGLAGTDTQY

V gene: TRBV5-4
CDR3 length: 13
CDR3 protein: ASSEGRTNTGELF

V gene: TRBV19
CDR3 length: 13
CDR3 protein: ASSIGTRGGDIQY

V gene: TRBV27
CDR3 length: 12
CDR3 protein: ASSLDSGGNEQF

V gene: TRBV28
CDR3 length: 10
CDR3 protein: ASSDLRYGYT

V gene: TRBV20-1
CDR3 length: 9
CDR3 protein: SATKHNEQF

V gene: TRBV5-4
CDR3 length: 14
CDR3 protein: ASSPSSGTLSYEQY

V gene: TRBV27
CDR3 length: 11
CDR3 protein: ASSLSNRDTQY

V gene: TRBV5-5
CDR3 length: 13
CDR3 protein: ASTPLGSKSGELF

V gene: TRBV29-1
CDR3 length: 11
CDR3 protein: SANGGAQETQY

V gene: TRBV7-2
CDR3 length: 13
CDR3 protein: ASSLLGRPTDTQY

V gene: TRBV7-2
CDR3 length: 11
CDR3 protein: ASSNYPFSEAF

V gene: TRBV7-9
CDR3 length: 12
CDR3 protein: ASSLSGVSDEQY

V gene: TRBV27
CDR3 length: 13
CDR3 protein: ASSLMASGANVLT

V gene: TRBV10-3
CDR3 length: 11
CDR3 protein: AIRMDTTYEQY

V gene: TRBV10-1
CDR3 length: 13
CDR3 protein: ASSEGRGRTDTQY

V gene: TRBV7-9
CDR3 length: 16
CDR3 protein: ASSTPRDRDLSRYGYT

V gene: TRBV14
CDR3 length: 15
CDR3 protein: ASSQEIATDLGGELF

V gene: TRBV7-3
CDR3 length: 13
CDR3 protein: ASSLMGTPTGELF

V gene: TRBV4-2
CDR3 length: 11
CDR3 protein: ASSQDQGDTQY

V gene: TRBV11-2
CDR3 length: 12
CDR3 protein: ASSLEAGNQPQH

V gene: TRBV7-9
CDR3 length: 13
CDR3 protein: ASSPWKDYRETQY

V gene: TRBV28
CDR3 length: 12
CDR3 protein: ASSPRAMNTEAF

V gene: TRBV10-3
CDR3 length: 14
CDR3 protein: AISELAGGLINTQY

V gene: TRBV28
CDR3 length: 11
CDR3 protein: ASSLLSSYEQY

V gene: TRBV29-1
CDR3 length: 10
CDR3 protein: SVAEGASPLH

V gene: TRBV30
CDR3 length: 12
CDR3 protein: AWRFKNRENIQY

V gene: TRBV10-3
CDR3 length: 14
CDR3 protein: AISDWDRGLTGELF

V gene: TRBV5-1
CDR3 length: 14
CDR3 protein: ASSLAPGPNNYGYT

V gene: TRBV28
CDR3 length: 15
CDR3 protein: ASSFHQRTGFNQPQH

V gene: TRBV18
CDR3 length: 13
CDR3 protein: ASSPSRDYNSPLH

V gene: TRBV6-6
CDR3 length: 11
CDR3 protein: ASRQQQDQPQH

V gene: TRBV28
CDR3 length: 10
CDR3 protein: ASSLIGEKAF

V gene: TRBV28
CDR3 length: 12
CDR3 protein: ASTQEPGGKGYT

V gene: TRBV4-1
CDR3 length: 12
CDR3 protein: ASSQEPGYNEQF

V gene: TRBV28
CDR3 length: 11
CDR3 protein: ASSLLTDYGYT

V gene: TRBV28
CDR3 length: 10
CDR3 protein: ASSFRVYEQY

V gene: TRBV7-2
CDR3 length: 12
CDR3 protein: ASSPLGGPYEQY

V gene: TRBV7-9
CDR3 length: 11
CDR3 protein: ASSHGTSLGYT

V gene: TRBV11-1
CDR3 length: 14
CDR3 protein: ASSPRRDRDRNEQF

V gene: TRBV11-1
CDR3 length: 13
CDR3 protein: ASSGRGALAYEQY

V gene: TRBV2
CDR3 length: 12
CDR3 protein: ASSERQSNYGYT

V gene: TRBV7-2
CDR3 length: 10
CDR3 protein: ASSSRSYEQY

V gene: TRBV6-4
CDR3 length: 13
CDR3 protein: ASSDSTGGADTQY

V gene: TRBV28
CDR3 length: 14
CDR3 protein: ASSGPPSGGSREQY

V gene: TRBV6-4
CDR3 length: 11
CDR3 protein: ASRGYKTDTQY